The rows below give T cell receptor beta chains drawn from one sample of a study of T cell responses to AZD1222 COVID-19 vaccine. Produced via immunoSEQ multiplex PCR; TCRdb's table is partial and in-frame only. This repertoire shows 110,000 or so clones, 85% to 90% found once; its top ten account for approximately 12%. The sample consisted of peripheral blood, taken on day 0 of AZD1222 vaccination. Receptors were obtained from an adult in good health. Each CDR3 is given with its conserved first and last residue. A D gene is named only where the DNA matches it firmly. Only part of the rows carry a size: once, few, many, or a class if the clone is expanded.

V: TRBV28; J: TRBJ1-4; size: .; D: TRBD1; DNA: TGTGCCAGCAAACTAACAGGGGGCACTAATGAAAAACTGTTTTTT; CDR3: CASKLTGGTNEKLFF
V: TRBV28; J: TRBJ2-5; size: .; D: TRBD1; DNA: TGTGCCAGCAGGTCAACAGGGGCCAGGTGGCACTTC; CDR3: CASRSTGARWHF
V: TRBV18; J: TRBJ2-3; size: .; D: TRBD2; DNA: TGTGCCAGCTCACCGCGACTAGCATCAGATACGCAGTATTTT; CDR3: CASSPRLASDTQYF
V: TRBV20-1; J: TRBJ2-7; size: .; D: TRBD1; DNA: TGCAGTGCTAGTATTCTCCTACAGGGGCGCGAGCAGTACTTC; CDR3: CSASILLQGREQYF
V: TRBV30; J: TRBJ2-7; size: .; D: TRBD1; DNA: TGTGCCTGGAGTGCGGGACAGGATAGGTCCTACGAGCAGTACTTC; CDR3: CAWSAGQDRSYEQYF
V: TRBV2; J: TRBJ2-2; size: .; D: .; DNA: TGTGCCAGCAGAGCGGATGGGGGAGCCGCCGGGGAGCTGTTTTTT; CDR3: CASRADGGAAGELFF
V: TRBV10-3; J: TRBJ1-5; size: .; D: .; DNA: TGTGCCATCAGTGTGGCGGGCAATCAGCCCCAGCATTTT; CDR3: CAISVAGNQPQHF
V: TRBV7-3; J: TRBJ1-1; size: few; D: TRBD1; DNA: TGTGCCAGCAGCTTAGGGACACCCGGGACAGGCGATAAAGCTTTCTTT; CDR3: CASSLGTPGTGDKAFF
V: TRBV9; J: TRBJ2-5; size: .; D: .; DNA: TGTGCCAGCAGCGTATTTGGGTTGGGGGCTGAAGAGACCCAGTACTTC; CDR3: CASSVFGLGAEETQYF
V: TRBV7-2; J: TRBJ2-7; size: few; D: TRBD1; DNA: TGTGCCAGCAGCTTCGGGACAGGGGCCTACGAGCAGTACTTC; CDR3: CASSFGTGAYEQYF
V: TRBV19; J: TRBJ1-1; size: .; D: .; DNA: TGTGCCAGTATGACGAACACTGAAGCTTTCTTT; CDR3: CASMTNTEAFF
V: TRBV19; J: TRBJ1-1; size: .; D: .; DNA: TGTGCCAGTAGTTTGGGTAGCACTGAAGCTTTCTTT; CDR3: CASSLGSTEAFF
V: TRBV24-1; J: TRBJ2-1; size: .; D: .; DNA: TGTGCCACCAGTGATGGCGGAGCTACCTACAATGAGCAGTTCTTC; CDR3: CATSDGGATYNEQFF
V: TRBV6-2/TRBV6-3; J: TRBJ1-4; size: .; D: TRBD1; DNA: TGTGCCAGCAGCAGCGGACAGGGGAGTGGTGAAAAACTGTTTTTT; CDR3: CASSSGQGSGEKLFF
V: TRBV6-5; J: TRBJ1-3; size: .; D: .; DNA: TGTGCCAGCAGTTCTCCCCGACAGGACTCTGGAAACACCATATATTTT; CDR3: CASSSPRQDSGNTIYF